This T cell receptor (beta chain) was profiled in a study of T-cell reconstitution after alpha-beta-depleted transplantation in children. Broader study findings: Reportedly, alpha-beta T cells present about two months post-transplant originated from several hundred expanded clones of graft origin. At day 60, the high TCRbeta diversity found in some patients originated from recipient T cells and thymic progenitors that had survived. A year had passed since transplant, and T-cell counts and diversity by then came mostly from newly produced T cells.

The TCRbeta library incorporated unique molecular identifiers. TCRdb re-called the PCR reads with MiXCR, one entry per CDR3 protein. Of approximately 47,000 distinct CDR3 sequences in the sample, 50% to 55% are singletons; the top ten hold 35% to 45%. This clonotype occurred once. Antigen: not known. V was cut by 6 bases and J by 6 bases, with 14 bases left in between. Germline assignment: CDR1 MNHNS and CDR2 SASEGT. This CDR3 region has 14 residues. This rearrangement joins TRBV6-1 to TRBJ2-2; tentatively, D is TRBD1 (5 bases). The source is a boy under two years old with SCID, due to receive a stem cell transplant. The material was peripheral blood, obtained before TCRalphabeta/CD19-depleted stem cell transplant. CDR3 coding DNA: TGTGCCAGCAGCCAATTCAGGGTGTCCGGGGAGCTGTTTTTT. It encodes CASSQFRVSGELFF.